A single sample gave rise to the 9 T cell receptor beta chains below, sequenced in a study of T-cell memory formation after mild COVID-19. MiXCR, run by TCRdb on the 5' RACE reads, gives a single entry per CDR3 protein. The sample lists 250,000 or so distinct CDR3 sequences; roughly 17% were seen once. Material for sequencing was PBMCs or a T cell subset sorted from them (not recorded which). The receptors originated from a man between 18 and 35 years old who had mild COVID-19 (a few samples of this study predate the infection). Cell type and time point are not known.

This clonotype was seen only a few times. The chain has TRBV3-1 and TRBJ2-3; 9 bases agree with TRBD2. After removal of 7 bases from V and 7 bases from J, the junction contained 15 bases not matched to a gene. Germline CDR1 LGHDT, CDR2 YNNKEL (reference sequence). CDR3 length: 16 residues. The CDR3 nucleotides read TGTGCCAGCATCCAGGGCGGGACTAGCTTTGGGAATACGCAGTATTTT. Its protein product is CASIQGGTSFGNTQYF.

CDR3 amino acids: CASSRLTGDEQFF. CDR3 nucleotide sequence: TGCGCCAGCAGCCGCCTGACGGGAGATGAGCAGTTCTTC. The J gene is TRBJ2-1, the V gene TRBV4-3, with D perhaps TRBD2 (6 bases). Germline CDR1 is LGHNA and CDR2 is YSLEER. This CDR3 is built from 13 residues. V was cut by 4 bases and J by 8 bases, with 12 bases left in between.

This clonotype was found a few times. The chain recombines TRBV11-2 with TRBJ2-5; D might be TRBD2 (5 bases). Trimming stripped 5 bases from V and 5 bases from J, with 12 bases between. This CDR3 comprises 13 residues. CDR1 is SGHAT and CDR2 is FQNNGV in the germline V gene. CDR3 sequence: CASSLGEFETQYF. DNA for the CDR3: TGTGCCAGCAGCCTCGGGGAATTCGAGACCCAGTACTTC.

The chain uses TRBV7-2 and TRBJ2-7, with D possibly matching TRBD1 (6 bases). The CDR3 length is 14 residues. V gave up 6 bases and J gave up 4 bases, with 16 bases separating them. Germline V lookup: CDR1 SGHTA, CDR2 FQGNSA. The CDR3 DNA is TGTGCCAGCAGGTTTAGTCAGGGGCGGTACGAGCAGTACTTC. Its protein is CASRFSQGRYEQYF.

The chain is built from TRBV6-1 and TRBJ1-4; D perhaps matches TRBD1 (5 bases). The V and J ends lost 2 bases and 2 bases respectively, with 12 bases between them. Germline assignment: CDR1 MNHNS and CDR2 SASEGT. This CDR3 is built from 16 residues. The CDR3 DNA reads TGTGCCAGCAGTGAAAGGGGAGGGTCGACTAATGAAAAACTGTTTTTT. Its translation is CASSERGGSTNEKLFF.

Only a few counts were recorded for this clonotype. CDR3 region: CASAPQGGETQYF. CDR3 DNA sequence: TGTGCCAGCGCACCACAGGGCGGAGAGACCCAGTACTTC. The rearrangement links TRBV19 to TRBJ2-5; the D gene is possibly TRBD1 (6 bases). The CDR3 runs 13 residues. Trimming stripped 9 bases from V and 4 bases from J, with 15 bases between. CDR1 and CDR2 (germline): LNHDA, SQIVND (reference sequence).

This clonotype was seen at least ten times. The CDR3 DNA is TGCGCCAGCAGCCCAGCTGGGCAGGGGGGTTACAATGAGCAGTTCTTC. Amino acids: CASSPAGQGGYNEQFF. V is TRBV5-1 and J is TRBJ2-1, with D tentatively TRBD1 (7 bases). Germline V lookup: CDR1 SGHRS, CDR2 YFSETQ. V was shortened by 4 bases and J by 4 bases, with 18 bases between the two germline ends. The CDR3 has 16 residues.

This clonotype was counted between two and nine times. This sequence joins TRBV11-2 and TRBJ1-3; no clear D gene. This CDR3 contains 13 residues. V lost 2 bases to trimming and J lost 9 bases, with 11 bases between them. From germline, CDR1 is SGHAT and CDR2 FQNNGV. CDR3 loop: CASSLYEGSTIYF. In DNA, the CDR3 is TGTGCCAGCAGCTTATATGAGGGCTCCACCATATATTTT.

The table lists this clonotype with a few counts. The J gene is TRBJ2-3, the V gene TRBV12-3 or TRBV12-4, with 7 bases lining up with TRBD1. The ends lost 6 bases at V and 5 bases at J; junction bases unmatched: 17. There are 17 residues in the CDR3. DNA for the CDR3: TGTGCCAGCAGCTCCCAGGGACAGCTGCGGGTCATAGATACGCAGTATTTT. It codes for CASSSQGQLRVIDTQYF.